The text below deals with one TCR beta chain. As originally analysed: Quantification of nucleated cells was approximated via reference gene primer amplification. Repertoires were generated with immunoSEQ multiplex PCR, while TCRdb's copy carries only in-frame clones and drops some. V and J calls plus clone size are reproduced from that table; the DNA served to infer D and trimming. The sample holds 200,000 to 250,000 clones, 80% to 85% seen once. The sample is drawn from a study of blood T cell repertoires in COVID-19. The overall study: Material from acute and convalescent COVID-19 was sourced from the United States, Italy and Spain. From T cells, B-cell-depleted T cells, or PBMCs came the material, which was cDNA or gDNA.

The clonotype originates from a woman younger than 30 with acute or convalescent COVID-19. The specimen was peripheral blood.

The CDR3 is CATSNGGKGYEQYF. In DNA, the CDR3 is TGTGCCACCAGTAATGGGGGGAAAGGGTACGAGCAGTACTTC. The J gene is TRBJ2-7, the V gene TRBV15; TRBD2 might be the D (6 bases). Looked up from germline, CDR1 is LNHNV and CDR2 is YYDKDF (reference sequence). The CDR3 is 14 amino acids. Deletions cut 6 bases from V and 4 bases from J, with 16 bases between.